These T cell receptor beta chains were read from a single sample in a study of T cells in Graves' hyperthyroidism and ophthalmopathy. TCRdb analysed the multiplex PCR reads with MiXCR anew, one entry per CDR3 protein. Of approximately 600,000 distinct CDR3 sequences listed, around 15% are singletons. Sequencing was done on a sample of blood. The origin of the receptors is a woman aged 25-40 years with Graves' hyperthyroidism. Each CDR3 is given with its conserved first and last residue. The D gene is left open where the match is weak. Size tells how often a clone was seen (once, few, many) or the class of an expanded clone, and some rows leave it out.

d_call: TRBD2; v_call: TRBV28; clone_size: many; j_call: TRBJ2-1; cdr3_aa: CASSRGRGHEQFF; cdr3_nt: TGTGCCAGCAGTCGGGGGAGGGGCCATGAGCAGTTCTTC
d_call: -; v_call: TRBV5-1; clone_size: -; j_call: TRBJ2-5; cdr3_aa: CASSVRGEETQYF; cdr3_nt: TGCGCCAGCAGCGTACGAGGGGAAGAGACCCAGTACTTC
d_call: TRBD2; v_call: TRBV20-1; clone_size: -; j_call: TRBJ2-1; cdr3_aa: CSARVPLAGAHEQFF; cdr3_nt: TGCAGTGCTAGAGTACCCCTAGCGGGAGCCCATGAGCAGTTCTTC
d_call: TRBD1; v_call: TRBV30; clone_size: -; j_call: TRBJ2-1; cdr3_aa: CACTGGSYNEQFF; cdr3_nt: TGTGCCTGTACAGGGGGTTCCTACAATGAGCAGTTCTTC
d_call: TRBD1; v_call: TRBV7-8; clone_size: -; j_call: TRBJ2-7; cdr3_aa: CASSIGTGGAEQYF; cdr3_nt: TGTGCCAGCAGCATAGGGACAGGGGGCGCCGAGCAGTACTTC
d_call: -; v_call: TRBV19; clone_size: -; j_call: TRBJ2-7; cdr3_aa: CASSINSAYEQYF; cdr3_nt: TGTGCCAGTAGTATTAATAGCGCCTACGAGCAGTACTTC
d_call: TRBD2; v_call: TRBV9; clone_size: few; j_call: TRBJ2-2; cdr3_aa: CASSHGGGRAAGELFF; cdr3_nt: TGTGCCAGCAGCCATGGAGGCGGGAGGGCCGCCGGGGAGCTGTTTTTT
d_call: -; v_call: TRBV27; clone_size: -; j_call: TRBJ2-3; cdr3_aa: CASSLWAGRGTDTQYF; cdr3_nt: TGTGCCAGCAGTTTATGGGCGGGCCGCGGTACAGATACGCAGTATTTT
d_call: -; v_call: TRBV12-3/TRBV12-4; clone_size: many; j_call: TRBJ2-5; cdr3_aa: CASSRDFQETQYF; cdr3_nt: TGTGCCAGCAGTAGGGACTTCCAAGAGACCCAGTACTTC
d_call: -; v_call: TRBV7-9; clone_size: many; j_call: TRBJ2-3; cdr3_aa: CASSSQSTDTQYF; cdr3_nt: TGCGCCAGCAGCAGCCAAAGCACAGATACGCAGTATTTT
d_call: -; v_call: TRBV20-1; clone_size: -; j_call: TRBJ2-1; cdr3_aa: CSTNRGSNEQFF; cdr3_nt: TGCAGTACAAACAGAGGATCCAATGAGCAGTTCTTC
d_call: TRBD1; v_call: TRBV20-1; clone_size: few; j_call: TRBJ2-3; cdr3_aa: CSARDLATGGPDTQYF; cdr3_nt: TGCAGTGCTAGAGACTTAGCGACAGGGGGCCCAGATACGCAGTATTTT
d_call: -; v_call: TRBV12-5; clone_size: many; j_call: TRBJ1-2; cdr3_aa: CASGLVLRDRGYTF; cdr3_nt: TGTGCTAGTGGTTTGGTACTAAGAGACCGTGGCTACACCTTC
d_call: -; v_call: TRBV20-1; clone_size: many; j_call: TRBJ2-1; cdr3_aa: CTPKRGGNEQFF; cdr3_nt: TGCACCCCTAAAAGGGGGGGGAATGAGCAGTTCTTC
d_call: TRBD1; v_call: TRBV27; clone_size: few; j_call: TRBJ1-5; cdr3_aa: CASSSGQGYSNQPQHF; cdr3_nt: TGTGCCAGCAGTTCAGGACAGGGCTATAGCAATCAGCCCCAGCATTTT
d_call: -; v_call: TRBV19; clone_size: -; j_call: TRBJ1-1; cdr3_aa: CASSIRWRSGIVNTEAFF; cdr3_nt: TGTGCCAGTAGTATCAGGTGGAGATCAGGGATCGTGAACACTGAAGCTTTCTTT
d_call: TRBD1; v_call: TRBV4-1; clone_size: -; j_call: TRBJ1-2; cdr3_aa: CASSPGTGRLGYTF; cdr3_nt: TGCGCCAGCAGCCCAGGGACAGGGAGATTGGGCTACACCTTC
d_call: -; v_call: TRBV20-1; clone_size: -; j_call: TRBJ2-2; cdr3_aa: CSARVPGRRTGELFF; cdr3_nt: TGCAGTGCTAGAGTCCCAGGACGTCGGACCGGGGAGCTGTTTTTT
d_call: TRBD1; v_call: TRBV29-1; clone_size: -; j_call: TRBJ2-5; cdr3_aa: CSVTGVRVSETQYF; cdr3_nt: TGCAGCGTGACAGGGGTACGGGTCAGTGAGACCCAGTACTTC
d_call: -; v_call: TRBV20-1; clone_size: many; j_call: TRBJ2-2; cdr3_aa: CSARDPTGPFTGELFF; cdr3_nt: TGCAGTGCTAGAGATCCCACAGGACCCTTCACCGGGGAGCTGTTTTTT
d_call: -; v_call: TRBV11-3; clone_size: many; j_call: TRBJ2-3; cdr3_aa: CASSLIQTDTQYF; cdr3_nt: TGTGCCAGCAGCTTGATACAAACAGATACGCAGTATTTT
d_call: -; v_call: TRBV7-2; clone_size: many; j_call: TRBJ2-3; cdr3_aa: CASSLLGSADTQYF; cdr3_nt: TGTGCCAGCAGCTTATTGGGGTCAGCAGATACGCAGTATTTT
d_call: TRBD1; v_call: TRBV4-2; clone_size: -; j_call: TRBJ1-1; cdr3_aa: CASSLMTGVMNTEAFF; cdr3_nt: TGTGCCAGCAGCCTAATGACAGGGGTTATGAACACTGAAGCTTTCTTT
d_call: TRBD1; v_call: TRBV18; clone_size: few; j_call: TRBJ2-7; cdr3_aa: CASSPPGQGFYEQYF; cdr3_nt: TGTGCCAGCTCACCACCGGGACAGGGCTTCTACGAGCAGTACTTC
d_call: TRBD1; v_call: TRBV2; clone_size: many; j_call: TRBJ1-6; cdr3_aa: CASSESPTDRGSPLHF; cdr3_nt: TGTGCCAGCAGTGAATCCCCGACGGACAGGGGATCACCCCTCCACTTT
d_call: TRBD2; v_call: TRBV9; clone_size: -; j_call: TRBJ2-3; cdr3_aa: CASSDSREPDTQYF; cdr3_nt: TGTGCCAGCAGTGACTCGCGGGAGCCAGATACGCAGTATTTT
d_call: -; v_call: TRBV20-1; clone_size: -; j_call: TRBJ2-3; cdr3_aa: CSARSNREGHTQYF; cdr3_nt: TGCAGTGCTAGATCGAACAGGGAAGGACATACGCAGTATTTT
d_call: TRBD2; v_call: TRBV20-1; clone_size: many; j_call: TRBJ2-1; cdr3_aa: CSASGGRAADEQFF; cdr3_nt: TGCAGTGCTAGCGGCGGGAGGGCCGCGGATGAGCAGTTCTTC
d_call: TRBD1; v_call: TRBV6-1; clone_size: many; j_call: TRBJ2-7; cdr3_aa: CASSEIDRAGEQYF; cdr3_nt: TGTGCCAGCAGTGAAATCGACAGGGCCGGTGAGCAGTACTTC
d_call: -; v_call: TRBV4-2; clone_size: -; j_call: TRBJ1-4; cdr3_aa: CASSQPGEPNEKLFF; cdr3_nt: TGTGCCAGCAGCCAACCTGGGGAGCCTAATGAAAAACTGTTTTTT
d_call: -; v_call: TRBV7-2; clone_size: many; j_call: TRBJ2-3; cdr3_aa: CASSLEASTDTQYF; cdr3_nt: TGTGCCAGCAGCTTAGAGGCTAGCACAGATACGCAGTATTTT
d_call: -; v_call: TRBV28; clone_size: -; j_call: TRBJ1-5; cdr3_aa: CATDQGVRQPQHF; cdr3_nt: TGTGCCACCGATCAGGGTGTACGGCAGCCCCAGCATTTT
d_call: -; v_call: TRBV12-5; clone_size: -; j_call: TRBJ2-2; cdr3_aa: CASGTGPAGELFF; cdr3_nt: TGTGCTAGTGGAACAGGGCCAGCCGGGGAGCTGTTTTTT
d_call: -; v_call: TRBV3-1; clone_size: few; j_call: TRBJ2-1; cdr3_aa: CASSPHPGSSYNEQFF; cdr3_nt: TGTGCCAGCAGCCCACACCCGGGGAGCTCCTACAATGAGCAGTTCTTC
d_call: TRBD2; v_call: TRBV9; clone_size: -; j_call: TRBJ2-1; cdr3_aa: CASSVGTSVNEQFF; cdr3_nt: TGTGCCAGCAGCGTAGGGACTAGCGTCAATGAGCAGTTCTTC
d_call: TRBD2; v_call: TRBV7-9; clone_size: few; j_call: TRBJ2-3; cdr3_aa: CASSPGTRGTDTQYF; cdr3_nt: TGTGCCAGCAGCCCCGGGACTAGGGGCACAGATACGCAGTATTTT
d_call: -; v_call: TRBV7-8; clone_size: -; j_call: TRBJ1-2; cdr3_aa: CASSSHRGNGYTF; cdr3_nt: TGTGCCAGCAGCTCACACCGGGGTAATGGCTACACCTTC
d_call: -; v_call: TRBV7-9; clone_size: few; j_call: TRBJ1-5; cdr3_aa: CASSSQGWNQPQHF; cdr3_nt: TGTGCCAGCAGCTCCCAGGGTTGGAATCAGCCCCAGCATTTT
d_call: TRBD1; v_call: TRBV20-1; clone_size: many; j_call: TRBJ2-1; cdr3_aa: CSARTGGFEFF; cdr3_nt: TGCAGTGCTAGGACAGGGGGCTTCGAGTTCTTC
d_call: -; v_call: TRBV28; clone_size: many; j_call: TRBJ2-1; cdr3_aa: CASATPHNEQFF; cdr3_nt: TGTGCCAGCGCCACGCCACACAATGAGCAGTTCTTC
d_call: -; v_call: TRBV15; clone_size: -; j_call: TRBJ2-1; cdr3_aa: CATSRDRWEQFF; cdr3_nt: TGTGCCACCAGCAGAGATCGGTGGGAGCAGTTCTTC
d_call: -; v_call: TRBV6-1; clone_size: many; j_call: TRBJ2-7; cdr3_aa: CASSERRGPNEQYF; cdr3_nt: TGTGCCAGCAGTGAACGGAGGGGGCCTAACGAGCAGTACTTC
d_call: -; v_call: TRBV25-1; clone_size: few; j_call: TRBJ1-1; cdr3_aa: CASKTVGYSEAFF; cdr3_nt: TGTGCCAGCAAGACGGTAGGGTACTCTGAAGCTTTCTTT
d_call: TRBD2; v_call: TRBV2; clone_size: many; j_call: TRBJ2-3; cdr3_aa: CASSPLAGGPKDTQYF; cdr3_nt: TGTGCCAGCAGTCCCCTAGCGGGAGGGCCCAAAGATACGCAGTATTTT
d_call: TRBD2; v_call: TRBV11-2; clone_size: few; j_call: TRBJ2-1; cdr3_aa: CASSSISGERYEQFF; cdr3_nt: TGTGCCAGCAGTTCCATAAGCGGGGAGAGGTATGAGCAGTTCTTC
d_call: -; v_call: TRBV5-1; clone_size: -; j_call: TRBJ2-7; cdr3_aa: CASSLTTGSYDQYF; cdr3_nt: TGCGCCAGCAGCTTAACGACAGGTTCCTACGATCAGTACTTC
d_call: TRBD2; v_call: TRBV19; clone_size: few; j_call: TRBJ2-7; cdr3_aa: CASSRRASGSLYEQYF; cdr3_nt: TGTGCCAGTAGTAGGAGGGCTAGCGGGAGCTTGTACGAGCAGTACTTC
d_call: TRBD1; v_call: TRBV28; clone_size: many; j_call: TRBJ1-6; cdr3_aa: CASSLYGTGLNSPLHF; cdr3_nt: TGTGCCAGCAGTCTCTACGGGACAGGGCTAAATTCACCCCTCCACTTT
d_call: -; v_call: TRBV12-3/TRBV12-4; clone_size: many; j_call: TRBJ2-1; cdr3_aa: CASSFGGEGNEQFF; cdr3_nt: TGTGCCAGCAGTTTCGGGGGAGAAGGGAATGAGCAGTTCTTC
d_call: -; v_call: TRBV6-2/TRBV6-3; clone_size: few; j_call: TRBJ2-7; cdr3_aa: CASRDSSPSGEQYF; cdr3_nt: TGTGCCAGCAGGGACAGTTCCCCCTCAGGGGAGCAGTACTTC
d_call: TRBD1; v_call: TRBV5-1; clone_size: few; j_call: TRBJ1-5; cdr3_aa: CASSPMTGEGQPQHF; cdr3_nt: TGCGCCAGCAGCCCGATGACAGGGGAGGGCCAGCCCCAGCATTTT
d_call: -; v_call: TRBV6-2/TRBV6-3; clone_size: many; j_call: TRBJ2-7; cdr3_aa: CASSYIRGRVDEQYF; cdr3_nt: TGTGCCAGCAGTTACATCCGGGGCAGGGTCGACGAGCAGTACTTC
d_call: -; v_call: TRBV6-5; clone_size: many; j_call: TRBJ2-3; cdr3_aa: CASSYVARGEGDADTQYF; cdr3_nt: TGTGCCAGCAGTTACGTCGCTAGGGGGGAGGGTGATGCAGATACGCAGTATTTT
d_call: -; v_call: TRBV27; clone_size: -; j_call: TRBJ1-2; cdr3_aa: CASSPGRDGYTF; cdr3_nt: TGTGCCAGCAGTCCGGGGAGGGATGGCTACACCTTC